This T cell receptor (beta chain) was captured in a study of early T cells in non-severe SARS-CoV-2 infection. There are 14 residues in the CDR3. The V gene lost 6 bases and the J gene lost 4 bases, with 14 bases spanning the gap. Unique molecular identifiers were affixed to single, distinct cDNA molecules. Using its own MiXCR run on the 5' RACE reads, TCRdb lists one record per CDR3 protein. The table has tens of thousands of distinct CDR3 sequences, around 5.7% seen once. This clonotype was recorded a few times. The V gene is TRBV12-3 or TRBV12-4, the J gene TRBJ2-3; D remains unclear. Sequenced material: whole blood. The origin of this receptor is an adult who was a healthcare worker with PCR-confirmed SARS-CoV-2 infection or an uninfected control (not recorded which). The CDR3 sequence: CASRDKSFADTQYF. The DNA of the CDR3 is TGTGCCAGCAGGGATAAGTCATTTGCAGATACGCAGTATTTT.